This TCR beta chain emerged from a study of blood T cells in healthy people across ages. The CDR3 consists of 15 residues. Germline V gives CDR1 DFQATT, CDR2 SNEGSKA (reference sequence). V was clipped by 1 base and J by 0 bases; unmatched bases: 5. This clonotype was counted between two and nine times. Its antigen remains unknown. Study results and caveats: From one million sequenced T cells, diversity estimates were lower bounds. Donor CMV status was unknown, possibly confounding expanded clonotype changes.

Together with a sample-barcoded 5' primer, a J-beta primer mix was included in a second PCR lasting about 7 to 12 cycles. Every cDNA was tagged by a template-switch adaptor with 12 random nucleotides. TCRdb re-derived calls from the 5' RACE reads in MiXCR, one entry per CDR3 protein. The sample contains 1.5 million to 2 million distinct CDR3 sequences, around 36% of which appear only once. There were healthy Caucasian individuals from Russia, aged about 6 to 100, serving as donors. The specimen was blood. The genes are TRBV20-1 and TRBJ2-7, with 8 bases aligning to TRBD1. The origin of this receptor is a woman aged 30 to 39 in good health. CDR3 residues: CSARARTGSSYEQYF. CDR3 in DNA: TGCAGTGCTAGAGCTAGGACAGGGAGCTCCTACGAGCAGTACTTC.